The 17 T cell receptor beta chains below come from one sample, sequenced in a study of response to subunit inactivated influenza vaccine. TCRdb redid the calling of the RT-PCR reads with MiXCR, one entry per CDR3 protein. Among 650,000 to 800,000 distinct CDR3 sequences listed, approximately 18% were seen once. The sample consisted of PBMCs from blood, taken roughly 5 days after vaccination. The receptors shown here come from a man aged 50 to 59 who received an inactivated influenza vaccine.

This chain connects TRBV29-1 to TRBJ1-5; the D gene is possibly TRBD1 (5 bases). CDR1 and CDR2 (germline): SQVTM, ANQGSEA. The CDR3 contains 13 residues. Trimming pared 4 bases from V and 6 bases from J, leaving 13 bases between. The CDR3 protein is CSVVRGAGQPQHF. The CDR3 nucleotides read TGCAGCGTTGTCAGAGGGGCGGGTCAGCCCCAGCATTTT. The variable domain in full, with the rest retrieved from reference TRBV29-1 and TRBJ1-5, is SAVISQKPSRDICQRGTSLTIQCQVDSQVTMMFWYRQQPGQSLTLIATANQGSEATYESGFVIDKFPISRPNLTFSTLTVSNMSPEDSSIYLCSVVRGAGQPQHFGDGTRLSIL.

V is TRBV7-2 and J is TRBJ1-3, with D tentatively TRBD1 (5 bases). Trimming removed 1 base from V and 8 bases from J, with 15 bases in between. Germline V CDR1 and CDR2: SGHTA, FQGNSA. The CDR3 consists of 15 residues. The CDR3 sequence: CASSLEGLSGDTIYF. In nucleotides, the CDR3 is TGTGCCAGCAGCTTAGAGGGGTTGTCTGGTGACACCATATATTTT.

DNA for the CDR3: TGTGCCAGCAGCTTAGCGATTCTCGGGACAGGGTTCTCTGGGGCCAACGTCCTGACTTTC. This sequence encodes CASSLAILGTGFSGANVLTF. V and J are TRBV11-1 and TRBJ2-6; 9 nucleotides agree with TRBD1. V trimming: 0 bases; J trimming: 0 bases; junction bases outside the gene matches: 9. This CDR3 spans 20 amino acids. Germline CDR1 and CDR2: SGHAT and FQDESV (reference sequence).

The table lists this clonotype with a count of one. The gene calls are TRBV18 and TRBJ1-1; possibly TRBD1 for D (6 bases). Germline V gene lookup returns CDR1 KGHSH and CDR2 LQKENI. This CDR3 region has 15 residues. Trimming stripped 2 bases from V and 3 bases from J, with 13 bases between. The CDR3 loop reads CASSPKWGPDTEAFF. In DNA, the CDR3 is TGTGCCAGCTCACCAAAGTGGGGGCCGGACACTGAAGCTTTCTTT.

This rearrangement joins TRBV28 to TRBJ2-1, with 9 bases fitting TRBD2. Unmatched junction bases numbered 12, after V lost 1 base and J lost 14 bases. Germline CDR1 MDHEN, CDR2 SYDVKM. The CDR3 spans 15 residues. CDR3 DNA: TGTGCCAGCAGTTTATTCGTTAGCGGGGGCCGGGAGAAGTTCTTC. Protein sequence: CASSLFVSGGREKFF.

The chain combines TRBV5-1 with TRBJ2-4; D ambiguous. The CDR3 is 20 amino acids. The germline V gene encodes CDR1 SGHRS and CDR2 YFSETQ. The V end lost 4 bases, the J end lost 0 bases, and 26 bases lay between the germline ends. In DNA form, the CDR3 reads TGCGCCAGCAGCGGGCGACGGTCTCCTGACTCTAACAAAGCCAAAAACATTCAGTACTTC. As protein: CASSGRRSPDSNKAKNIQYF.

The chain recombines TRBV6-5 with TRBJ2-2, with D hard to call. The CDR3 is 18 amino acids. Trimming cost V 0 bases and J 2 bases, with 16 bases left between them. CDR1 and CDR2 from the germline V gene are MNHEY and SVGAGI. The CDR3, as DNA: TGTGCCAGCAGTTACTCGACTTTTTGGACGGTTAACACCGGGGAGCTGTTTTTT. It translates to CASSYSTFWTVNTGELFF.

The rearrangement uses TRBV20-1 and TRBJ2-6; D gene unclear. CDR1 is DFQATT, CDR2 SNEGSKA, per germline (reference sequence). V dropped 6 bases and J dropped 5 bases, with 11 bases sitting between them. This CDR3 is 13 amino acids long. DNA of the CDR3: TGCAGTGCCCCGGCTTCTTGGGCCAACGTCCTGACTTTC. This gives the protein CSAPASWANVLTF.

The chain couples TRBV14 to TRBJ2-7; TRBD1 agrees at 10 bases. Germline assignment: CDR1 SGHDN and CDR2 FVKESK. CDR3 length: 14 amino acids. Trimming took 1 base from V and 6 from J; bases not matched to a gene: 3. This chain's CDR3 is CASSQAGTGVEQYF. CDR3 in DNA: TGTGCCAGCAGCCAAGCCGGGACAGGGGTCGAGCAGTACTTC.

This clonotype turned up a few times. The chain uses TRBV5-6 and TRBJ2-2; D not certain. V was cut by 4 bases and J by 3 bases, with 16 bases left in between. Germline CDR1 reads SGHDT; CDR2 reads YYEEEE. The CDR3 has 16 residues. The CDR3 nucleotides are TGTGCCAGCAGCCCGTTAACATGGTACGACACCGGGGAGCTGTTTTTT. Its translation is CASSPLTWYDTGELFF. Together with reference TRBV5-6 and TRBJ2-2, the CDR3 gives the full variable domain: DAGVTQSPTHLIKTRGQQVTLRCSPKSGHDTVSWYQQALGQGPQFIFQYYEEEERQRGNFPDRFSGHQFPNYSSELNVNALLLGDSALYLCASSPLTWYDTGELFFGEGSRLTVL.

CDR3 bases: TGTGCCAGCAGCCTGACTTGGGAGACCCAGTACTTC. Protein product: CASSLTWETQYF. The chain employs TRBV7-2 and TRBJ2-5, with no clear D. The CDR3 covers 12 residues. The germline V and J ends were trimmed by 5 bases and 5 bases, with 9 bases remaining between them. CDR1 SGHTA and CDR2 FQGNSA come from the germline V gene.

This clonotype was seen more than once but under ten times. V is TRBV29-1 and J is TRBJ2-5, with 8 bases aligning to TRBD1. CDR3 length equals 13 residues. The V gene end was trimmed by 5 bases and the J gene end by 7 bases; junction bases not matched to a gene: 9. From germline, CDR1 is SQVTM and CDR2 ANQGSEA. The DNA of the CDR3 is TGCAGCGTTTATAGGACAGGGTGGCGGACCCAGTACTTC. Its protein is CSVYRTGWRTQYF.

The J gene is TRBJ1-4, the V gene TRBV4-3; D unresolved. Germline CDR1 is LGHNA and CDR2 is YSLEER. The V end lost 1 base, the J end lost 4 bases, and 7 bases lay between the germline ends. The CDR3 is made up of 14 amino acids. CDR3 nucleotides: TGCGCCAGCAGCCAAGGAGGGTATAATGAAAAACTGTTTTTT. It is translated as CASSQGGYNEKLFF.

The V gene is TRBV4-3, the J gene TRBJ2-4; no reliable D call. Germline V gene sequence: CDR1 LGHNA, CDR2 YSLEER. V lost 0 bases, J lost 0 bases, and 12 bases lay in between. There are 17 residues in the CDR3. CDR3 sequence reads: CASSQDHENLAKNIQYF. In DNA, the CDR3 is TGCGCCAGCAGCCAAGATCACGAGAACCTAGCCAAAAACATTCAGTACTTC.

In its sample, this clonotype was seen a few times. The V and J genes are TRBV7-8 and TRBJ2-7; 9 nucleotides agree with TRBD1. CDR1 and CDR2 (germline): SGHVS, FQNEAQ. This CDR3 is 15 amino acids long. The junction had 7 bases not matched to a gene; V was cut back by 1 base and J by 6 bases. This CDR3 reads CASSLDGTGRGEQYF. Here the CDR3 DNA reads TGTGCCAGCAGCTTAGATGGGACAGGGAGAGGCGAGCAGTACTTC.

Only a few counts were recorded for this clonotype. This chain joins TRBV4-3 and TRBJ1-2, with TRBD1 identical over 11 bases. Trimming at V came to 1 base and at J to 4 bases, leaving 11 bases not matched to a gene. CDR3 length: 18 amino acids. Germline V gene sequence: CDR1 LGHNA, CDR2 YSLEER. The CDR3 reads CASSQAGTGGSATYGYTF. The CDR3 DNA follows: TGCGCCAGCAGCCAAGCCGGGACAGGGGGATCAGCCACCTATGGCTACACCTTC.

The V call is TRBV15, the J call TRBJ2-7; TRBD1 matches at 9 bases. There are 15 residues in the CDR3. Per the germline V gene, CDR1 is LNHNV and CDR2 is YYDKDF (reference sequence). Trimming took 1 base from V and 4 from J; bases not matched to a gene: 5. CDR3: CATSRGTGDTYEQYF. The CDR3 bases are TGTGCCACCAGCAGAGGGACAGGGGACACGTACGAGCAGTACTTC.